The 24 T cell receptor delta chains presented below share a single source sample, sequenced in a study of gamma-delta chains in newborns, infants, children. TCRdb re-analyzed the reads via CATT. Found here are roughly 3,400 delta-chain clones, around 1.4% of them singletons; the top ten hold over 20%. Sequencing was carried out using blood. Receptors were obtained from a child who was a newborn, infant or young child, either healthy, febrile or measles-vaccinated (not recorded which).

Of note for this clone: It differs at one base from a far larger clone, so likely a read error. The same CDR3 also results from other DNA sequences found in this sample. The CDR3 here is CACDALGDTTAQLFF. CDR3 sequence (DNA): TGTGCCTGTGACGCTCTGGGGGACACGACAGCACAACTCTTCTTT. The rearrangement links TRDV2 to TRDJ2; 8 nucleotides agree with TRDD3. CDR1 is GEAIGNYY and CDR2 is EKD in the germline V gene. The CDR3 is 15 amino acids. After removal of 3 bases from V and 4 bases from J, the junction contained 6 bases not matched to a gene.

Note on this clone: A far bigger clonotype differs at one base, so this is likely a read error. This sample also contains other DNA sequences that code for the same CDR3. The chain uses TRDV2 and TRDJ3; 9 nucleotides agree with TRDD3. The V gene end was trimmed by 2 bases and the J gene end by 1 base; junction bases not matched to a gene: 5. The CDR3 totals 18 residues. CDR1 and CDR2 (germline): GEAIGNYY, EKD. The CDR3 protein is CACDILGESSWDTRQMFF. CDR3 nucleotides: TGTGCCTGTGACATACTGGGGGAGAGTTCCTGGGACACCCGACAGATGTTTTTC.

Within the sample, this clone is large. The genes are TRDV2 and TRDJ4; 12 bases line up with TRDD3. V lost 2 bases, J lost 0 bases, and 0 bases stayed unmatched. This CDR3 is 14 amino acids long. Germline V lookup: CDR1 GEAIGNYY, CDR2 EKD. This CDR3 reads CACDNWGIPRPLIF. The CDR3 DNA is TGTGCCTGTGACAACTGGGGGATACCCAGACCCCTGATCTTT.

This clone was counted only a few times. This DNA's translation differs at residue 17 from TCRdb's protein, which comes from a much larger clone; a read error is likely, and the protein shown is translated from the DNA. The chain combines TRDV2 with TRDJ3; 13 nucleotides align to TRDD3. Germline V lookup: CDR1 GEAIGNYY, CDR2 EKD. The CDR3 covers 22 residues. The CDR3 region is CACDKVLGDTREPSWDARQMFF. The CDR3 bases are TGTGCCTGTGACAAAGTACTGGGGGATACGCGGGAACCCTCCTGGGACGCCCGACAGATGTTTTTC.

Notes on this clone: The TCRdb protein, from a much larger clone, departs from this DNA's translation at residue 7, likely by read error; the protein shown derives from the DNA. The CDR3 sequence: CACDTWRIRWDTRQMFF. The DNA of the CDR3 is TGTGCCTGTGACACCTGGAGGATACGCTGGGACACCCGACAGATGTTTTTC. This rearrangement joins TRDV2 to TRDJ3, with 7 bases fitting TRDD3. The CDR3 covers 17 residues. The germline V gene has CDR1 GEAIGNYY and CDR2 EKD. J lost 3 bases, V lost 0 bases, and 4 bases had no gene match.

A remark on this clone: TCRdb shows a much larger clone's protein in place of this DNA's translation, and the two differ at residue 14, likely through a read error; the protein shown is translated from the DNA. The CDR3 spells CACDILGDSWDTRRMFF. CDR3 nucleotide sequence: TGTGCCTGTGACATACTGGGGGACTCCTGGGACACCCGACGGATGTTTTTC. The gene calls are TRDV2 and TRDJ3; 9 positions match TRDD3. There are 17 residues in the CDR3. Germline CDR1 and CDR2: GEAIGNYY and EKD.

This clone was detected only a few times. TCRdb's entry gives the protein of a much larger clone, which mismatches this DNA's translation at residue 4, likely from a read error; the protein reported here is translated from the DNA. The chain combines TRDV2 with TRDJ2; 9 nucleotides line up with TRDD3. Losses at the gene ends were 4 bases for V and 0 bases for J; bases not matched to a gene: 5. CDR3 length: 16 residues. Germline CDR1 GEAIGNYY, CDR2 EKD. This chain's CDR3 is CACETVGDTLTAQLFF. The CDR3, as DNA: TGTGCCTGTGAAACCGTGGGGGATACTTTGACAGCACAACTCTTCTTT.

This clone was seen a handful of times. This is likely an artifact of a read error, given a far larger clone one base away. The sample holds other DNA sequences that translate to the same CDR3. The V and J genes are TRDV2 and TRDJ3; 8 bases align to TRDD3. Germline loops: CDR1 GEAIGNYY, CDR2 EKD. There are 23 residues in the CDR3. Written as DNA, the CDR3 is TGTGCTTGTGACGCGATCATTACTGGGGGTCTGAGGAAGAGCTCCTGGGACACCCGACAGATGTTTTTC. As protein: CACDAIITGGLRKSSWDTRQMFF.

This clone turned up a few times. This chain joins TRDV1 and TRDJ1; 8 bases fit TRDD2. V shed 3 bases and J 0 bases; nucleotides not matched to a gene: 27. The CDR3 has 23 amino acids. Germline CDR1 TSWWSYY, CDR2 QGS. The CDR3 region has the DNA TGTGCTCTTGGGGATCATTCCTTCCTAACGCGCGAGTACTTCTTCGATTACACCGATAAACTCATCTTT. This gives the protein CALGDHSFLTREYFFDYTDKLIF.

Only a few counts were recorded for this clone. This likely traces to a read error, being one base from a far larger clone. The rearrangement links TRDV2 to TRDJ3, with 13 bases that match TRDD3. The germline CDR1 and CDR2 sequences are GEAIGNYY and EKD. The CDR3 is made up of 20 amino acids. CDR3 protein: CARDSVLGDTRHWDTRQMFF. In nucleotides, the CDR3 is TGTGCCCGTGACTCCGTACTGGGGGATACGCGCCATTGGGACACCCGACAGATGTTTTTC.

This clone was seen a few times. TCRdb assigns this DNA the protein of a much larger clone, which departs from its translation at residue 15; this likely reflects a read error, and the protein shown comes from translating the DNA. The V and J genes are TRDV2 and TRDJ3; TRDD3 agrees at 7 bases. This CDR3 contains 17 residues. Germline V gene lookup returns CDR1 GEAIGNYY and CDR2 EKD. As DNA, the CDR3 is TGTGCCTGTGACACCTTGGGGGACTCCTGGGACACCCGACAGGTGTTTTTC. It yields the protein CACDTLGDSWDTRQVFF.

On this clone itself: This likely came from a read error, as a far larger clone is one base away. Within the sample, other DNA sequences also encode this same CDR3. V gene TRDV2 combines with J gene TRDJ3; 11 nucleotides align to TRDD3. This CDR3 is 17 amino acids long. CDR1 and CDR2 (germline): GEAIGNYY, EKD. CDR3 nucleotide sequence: TGTGCCTGTGACACCGCTGGGGGATACTGGGACACCCGACAGATGTTCTTC. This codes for CACDTAGGYWDTRQMFF.

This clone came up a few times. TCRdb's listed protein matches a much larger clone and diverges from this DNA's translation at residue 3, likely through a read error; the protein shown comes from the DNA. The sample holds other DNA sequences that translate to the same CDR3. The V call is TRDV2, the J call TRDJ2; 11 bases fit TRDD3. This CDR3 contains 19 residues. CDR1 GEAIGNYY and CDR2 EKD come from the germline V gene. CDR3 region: CARDRLGDKDPALTAQLFF. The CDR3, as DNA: TGTGCCCGTGATAGACTGGGGGATAAGGACCCAGCTTTGACAGCACAACTCTTCTTT.

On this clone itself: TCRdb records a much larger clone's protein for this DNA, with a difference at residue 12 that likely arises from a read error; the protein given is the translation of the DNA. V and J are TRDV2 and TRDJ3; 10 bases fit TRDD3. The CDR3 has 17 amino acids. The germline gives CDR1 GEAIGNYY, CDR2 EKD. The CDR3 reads CACDRGIRSWDARQMFF. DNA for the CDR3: TGTGCCTGTGACAGGGGGATACGGTCCTGGGACGCCCGACAGATGTTTTTC.

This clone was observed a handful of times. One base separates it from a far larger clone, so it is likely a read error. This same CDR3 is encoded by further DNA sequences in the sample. The chain's CDR3 is CACDEVGDSWDTRQMFF. In DNA, the CDR3 is TGTGCCTGCGACGAGGTGGGGGATAGCTGGGACACCCGACAGATGTTTTTC. The gene calls are TRDV2 and TRDJ3, with 9 bases lining up with TRDD3. The CDR3 covers 17 residues. V lost 7 bases and J lost 3; bases outside the gene matches: 9. The germline V gene encodes CDR1 GEAIGNYY and CDR2 EKD.

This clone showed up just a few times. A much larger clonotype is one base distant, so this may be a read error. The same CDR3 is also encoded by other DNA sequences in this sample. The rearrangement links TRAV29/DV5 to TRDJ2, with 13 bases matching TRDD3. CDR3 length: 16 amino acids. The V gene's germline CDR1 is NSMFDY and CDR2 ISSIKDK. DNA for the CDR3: TGTGCCGCAAGCTTTACTGGGGGATACGAAACAGCACAACTCTTCTTT. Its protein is CAASFTGGYETAQLFF.

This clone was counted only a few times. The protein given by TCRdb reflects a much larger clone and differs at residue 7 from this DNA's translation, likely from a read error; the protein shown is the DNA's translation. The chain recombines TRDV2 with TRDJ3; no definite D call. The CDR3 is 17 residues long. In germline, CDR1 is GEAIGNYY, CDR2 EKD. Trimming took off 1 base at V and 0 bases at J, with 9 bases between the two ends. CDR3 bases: TGTGCCTGTGACACGCTGGTAAGCTCCTGGGACACCCGACAGATGTTTTTC. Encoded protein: CACDTLVSSWDTRQMFF.

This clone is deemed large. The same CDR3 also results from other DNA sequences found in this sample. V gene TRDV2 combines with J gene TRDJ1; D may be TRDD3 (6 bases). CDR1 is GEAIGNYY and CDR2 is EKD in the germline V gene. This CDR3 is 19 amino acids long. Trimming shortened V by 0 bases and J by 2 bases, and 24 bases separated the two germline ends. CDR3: CACDTVRYRGTPETDKLIF. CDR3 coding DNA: TGTGCCTGTGACACCGTTCGGTACAGGGGGACCCCCGAGACCGATAAACTCATCTTT.

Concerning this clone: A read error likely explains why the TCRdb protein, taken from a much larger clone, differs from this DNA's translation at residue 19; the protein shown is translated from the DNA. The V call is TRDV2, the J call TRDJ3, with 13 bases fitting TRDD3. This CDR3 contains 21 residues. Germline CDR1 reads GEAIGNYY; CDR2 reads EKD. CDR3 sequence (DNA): TGTGCCTGTGACACCGCCACTGGGGGATACGCAAGCTCCTGGGACACCCGACAGACGTTTTTC. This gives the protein CACDTATGGYASSWDTRQTFF.

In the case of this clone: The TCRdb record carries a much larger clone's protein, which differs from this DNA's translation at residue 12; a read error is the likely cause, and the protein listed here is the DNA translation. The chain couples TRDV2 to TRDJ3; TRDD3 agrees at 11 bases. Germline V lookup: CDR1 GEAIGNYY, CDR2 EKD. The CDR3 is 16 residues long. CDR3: CACDWGIRWDTQQMFF. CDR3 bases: TGTGCCTGTGACTGGGGGATACGCTGGGACACCCAACAGATGTTTTTC.

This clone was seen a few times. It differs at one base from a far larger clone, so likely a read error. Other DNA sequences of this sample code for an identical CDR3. The CDR3 here is CACDPLTGGSDPDTDKLIF. The DNA for the CDR3 is TGCGCCTGTGACCCTCTTACTGGGGGATCGGATCCCGACACCGATAAACTCATCTTT. This chain uses TRDV2 with TRDJ1, with 10 bases aligning to TRDD3. The germline V gene encodes CDR1 GEAIGNYY and CDR2 EKD. This CDR3 contains 19 residues.

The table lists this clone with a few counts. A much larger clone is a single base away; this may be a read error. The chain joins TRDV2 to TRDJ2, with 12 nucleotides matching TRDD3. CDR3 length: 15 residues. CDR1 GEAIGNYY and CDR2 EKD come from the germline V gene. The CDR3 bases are TGTGCCTGTGACGCTCTGGGGGATACGACAGCACACCTCTTCTTT. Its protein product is CACDALGDTTAHLFF.

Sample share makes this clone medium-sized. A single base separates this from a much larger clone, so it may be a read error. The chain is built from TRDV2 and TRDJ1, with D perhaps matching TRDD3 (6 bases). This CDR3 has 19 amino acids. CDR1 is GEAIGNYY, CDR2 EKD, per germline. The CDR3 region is CACDTVRYRGTPETDNLIF. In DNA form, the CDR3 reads TGTGCCTGTGACACCGTTCGGTACAGGGGGACCCCCGAGACCGATAACCTCATCTTT.

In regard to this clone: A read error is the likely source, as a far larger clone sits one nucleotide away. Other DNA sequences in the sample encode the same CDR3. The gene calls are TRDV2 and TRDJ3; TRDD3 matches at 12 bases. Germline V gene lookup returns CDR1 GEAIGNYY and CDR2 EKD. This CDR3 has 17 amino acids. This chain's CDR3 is CACDTWGIRWDTRQMFF. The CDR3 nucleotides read TGTGCCTGCGACACCTGGGGGATACGCTGGGACACCCGACAGATGTTTTTC.